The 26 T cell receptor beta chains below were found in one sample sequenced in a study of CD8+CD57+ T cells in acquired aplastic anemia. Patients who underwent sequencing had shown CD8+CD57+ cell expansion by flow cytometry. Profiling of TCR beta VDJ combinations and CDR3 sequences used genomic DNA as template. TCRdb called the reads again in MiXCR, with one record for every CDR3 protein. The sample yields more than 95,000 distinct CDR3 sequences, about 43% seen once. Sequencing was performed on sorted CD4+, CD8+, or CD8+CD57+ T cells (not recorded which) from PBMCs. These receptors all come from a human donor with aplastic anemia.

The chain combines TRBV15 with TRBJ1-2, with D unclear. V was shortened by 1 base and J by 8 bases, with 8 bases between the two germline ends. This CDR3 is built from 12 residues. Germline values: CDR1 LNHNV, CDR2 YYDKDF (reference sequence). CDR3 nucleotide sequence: TGTGCCACCAGCAGAGCGGGAGGCGGCTACACCTTC. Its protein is CATSRAGGGYTF.

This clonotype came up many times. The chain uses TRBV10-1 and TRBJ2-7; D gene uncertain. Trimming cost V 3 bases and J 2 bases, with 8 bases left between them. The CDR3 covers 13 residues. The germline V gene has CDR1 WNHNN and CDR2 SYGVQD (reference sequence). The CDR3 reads CASSDISPYEQYF. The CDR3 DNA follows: TGCGCCAGCAGTGATATTTCGCCCTACGAGCAGTACTTC.

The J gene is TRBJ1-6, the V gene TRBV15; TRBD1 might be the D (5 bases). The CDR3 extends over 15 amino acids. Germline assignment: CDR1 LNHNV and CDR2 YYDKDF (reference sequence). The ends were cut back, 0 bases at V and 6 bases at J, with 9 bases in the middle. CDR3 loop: CATSRDKGFNSPLHF. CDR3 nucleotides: TGTGCCACCAGCAGAGATAAGGGGTTTAATTCACCCCTCCACTTT.

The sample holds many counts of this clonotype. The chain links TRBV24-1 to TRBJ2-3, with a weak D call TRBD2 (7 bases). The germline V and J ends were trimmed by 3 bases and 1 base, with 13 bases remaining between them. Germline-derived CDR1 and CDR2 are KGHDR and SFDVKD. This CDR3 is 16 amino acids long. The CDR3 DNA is TGTGCCACCAGTGATGGGAGGGGGTCCCGCACAGATACGCAGTATTTT. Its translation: CATSDGRGSRTDTQYF.

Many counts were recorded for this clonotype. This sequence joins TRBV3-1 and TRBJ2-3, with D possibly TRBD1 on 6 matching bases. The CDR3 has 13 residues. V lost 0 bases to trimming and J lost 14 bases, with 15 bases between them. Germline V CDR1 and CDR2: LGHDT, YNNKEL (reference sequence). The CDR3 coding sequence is TGTGCCAGCAGCCAAGATGGGACATCCGTTCCGTATTTT. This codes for CASSQDGTSVPYF.

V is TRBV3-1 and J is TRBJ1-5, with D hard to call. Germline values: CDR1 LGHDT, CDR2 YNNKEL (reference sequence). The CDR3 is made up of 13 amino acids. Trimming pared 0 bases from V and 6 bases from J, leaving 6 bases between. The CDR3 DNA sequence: TGTGCCAGCAGCCAAGAATGGGGTCAGCCCCAGCATTTT. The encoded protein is CASSQEWGQPQHF.

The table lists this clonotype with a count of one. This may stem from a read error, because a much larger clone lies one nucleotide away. The CDR3, as DNA: TGCGCCAGCAGCTTGCTTTTAGGGGGCTATGGCTGCACCTTC. Translated, it gives CASSLLLGGYGCTF. V is TRBV5-1 and J is TRBJ1-2, with 7 bases matching TRBD1. This CDR3 spans 14 amino acids. Germline CDR1 and CDR2: SGHRS and YFSETQ.

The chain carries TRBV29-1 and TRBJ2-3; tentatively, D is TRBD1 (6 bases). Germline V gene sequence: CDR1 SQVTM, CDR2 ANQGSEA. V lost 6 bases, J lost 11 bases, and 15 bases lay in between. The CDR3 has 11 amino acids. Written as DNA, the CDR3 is TGCAGCGTCCTGACAGGCCTAGGGCAGTATTTT. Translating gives CSVLTGLGQYF.

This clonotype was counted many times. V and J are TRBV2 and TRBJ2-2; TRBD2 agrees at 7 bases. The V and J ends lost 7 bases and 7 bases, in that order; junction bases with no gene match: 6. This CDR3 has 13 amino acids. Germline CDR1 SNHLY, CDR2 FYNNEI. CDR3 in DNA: TGTGCCAGCACGACTAGCCGGGACGGGGAGCTGTTTTTT. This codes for CASTTSRDGELFF.

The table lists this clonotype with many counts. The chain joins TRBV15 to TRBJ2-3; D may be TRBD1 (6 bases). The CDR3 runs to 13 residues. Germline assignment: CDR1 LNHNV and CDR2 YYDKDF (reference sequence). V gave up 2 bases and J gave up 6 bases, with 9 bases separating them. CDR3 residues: CATSRTTGDTQYF. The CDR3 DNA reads TGTGCCACCAGCAGAACCACAGGGGATACGCAGTATTTT.

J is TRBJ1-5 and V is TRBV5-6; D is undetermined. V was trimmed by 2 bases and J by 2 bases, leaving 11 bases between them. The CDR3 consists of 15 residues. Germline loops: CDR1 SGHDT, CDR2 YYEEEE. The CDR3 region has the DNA TGTGCCAGCAGCTTACTAGGGAGCGGCAATCAGCCCCAGCATTTT. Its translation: CASSLLGSGNQPQHF.

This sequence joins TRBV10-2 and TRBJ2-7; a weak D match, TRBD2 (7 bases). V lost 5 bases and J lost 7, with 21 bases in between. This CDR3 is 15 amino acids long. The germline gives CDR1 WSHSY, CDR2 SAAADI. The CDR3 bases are TGCGCCAGCAGTTTAACGGGGGGCTCGAGCAATGAGCAGTACGTC. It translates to CASSLTGGSSNEQYV.

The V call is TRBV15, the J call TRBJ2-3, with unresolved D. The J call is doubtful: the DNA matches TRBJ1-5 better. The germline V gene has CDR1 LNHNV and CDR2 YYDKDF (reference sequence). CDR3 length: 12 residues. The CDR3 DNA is TGTGCCACCAGCAGCGCCCCAGACACGCAGCATTTT. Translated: CATSSAPDTQHF.

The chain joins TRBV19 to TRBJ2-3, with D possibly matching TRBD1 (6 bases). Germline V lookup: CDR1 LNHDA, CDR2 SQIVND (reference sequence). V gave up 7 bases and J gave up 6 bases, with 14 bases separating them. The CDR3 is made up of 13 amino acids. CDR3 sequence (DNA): TGTGCCAGTACCCAGGGGAGTGGGGATACGCAGTATTTT. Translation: CASTQGSGDTQYF.

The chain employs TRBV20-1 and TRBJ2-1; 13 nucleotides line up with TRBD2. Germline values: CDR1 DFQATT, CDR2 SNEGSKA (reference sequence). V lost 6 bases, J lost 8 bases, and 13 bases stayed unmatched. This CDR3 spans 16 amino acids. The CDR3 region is CSATRATSGGLDEQFF. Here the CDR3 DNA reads TGCAGTGCCACGAGGGCGACTAGCGGGGGGTTAGATGAGCAGTTCTTC.

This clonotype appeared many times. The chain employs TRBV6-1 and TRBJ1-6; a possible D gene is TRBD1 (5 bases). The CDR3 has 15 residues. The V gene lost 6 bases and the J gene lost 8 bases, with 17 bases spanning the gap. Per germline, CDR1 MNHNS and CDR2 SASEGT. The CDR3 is CASRPGDLDYSPLHF. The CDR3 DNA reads TGTGCCAGCAGGCCGGGGGACCTGGATTATTCACCCCTCCACTTT.

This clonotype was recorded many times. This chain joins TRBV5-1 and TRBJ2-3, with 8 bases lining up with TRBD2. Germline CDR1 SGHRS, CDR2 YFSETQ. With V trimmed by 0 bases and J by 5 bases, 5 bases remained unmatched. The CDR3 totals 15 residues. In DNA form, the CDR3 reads TGCGCCAGCAGCTTGGAGGGACTAGACGGAGATACGCAGTATTTT. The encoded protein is CASSLEGLDGDTQYF.

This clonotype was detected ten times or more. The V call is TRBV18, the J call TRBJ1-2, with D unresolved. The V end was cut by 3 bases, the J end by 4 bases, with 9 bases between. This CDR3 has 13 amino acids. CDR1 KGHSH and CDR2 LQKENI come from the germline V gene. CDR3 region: CASSPGSFYGYTF. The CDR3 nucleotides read TGTGCCAGCTCACCCGGATCGTTCTATGGCTACACCTTC.

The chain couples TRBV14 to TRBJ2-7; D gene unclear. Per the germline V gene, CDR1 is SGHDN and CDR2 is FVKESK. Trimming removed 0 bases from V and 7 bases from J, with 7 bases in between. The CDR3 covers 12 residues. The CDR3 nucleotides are TGTGCCAGCAGCCAAGATTTGTGGGAGCAGTACTTC. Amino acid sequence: CASSQDLWEQYF. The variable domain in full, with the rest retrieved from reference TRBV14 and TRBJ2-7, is EAGVTQFPSHSVIEKGQTVTLRCDPISGHDNLYWYRRVMGKEIKFLLHFVKESKQDESGMPNNRFLAERTGGTYSTLKVQPAELEDSGVYFCASSQDLWEQYFGPGTRLTVT.

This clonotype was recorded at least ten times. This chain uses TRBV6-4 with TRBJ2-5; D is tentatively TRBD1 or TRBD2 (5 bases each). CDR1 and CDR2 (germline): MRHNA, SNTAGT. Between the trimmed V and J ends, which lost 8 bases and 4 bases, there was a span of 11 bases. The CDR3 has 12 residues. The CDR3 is CASWDPGETQYF. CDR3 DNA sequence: TGTGCCAGCTGGGACCCGGGAGAGACCCAGTACTTC.

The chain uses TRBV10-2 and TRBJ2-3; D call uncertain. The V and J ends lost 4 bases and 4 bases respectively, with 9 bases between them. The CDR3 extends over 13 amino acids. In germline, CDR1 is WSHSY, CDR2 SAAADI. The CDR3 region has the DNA TGCGCCAGCAGTGGAGGTGGGGCAGATACGCAGTATTTT. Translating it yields CASSGGGADTQYF.

The CDR3 protein is CATSRDWPIGTGDQPQHF. CDR3 sequence (DNA): TGTGCCACCAGCAGAGATTGGCCTATAGGGACAGGGGATCAGCCCCAGCATTTT. J is TRBJ1-5 and V is TRBV15; 10 bases align to TRBD1. CDR1 LNHNV and CDR2 YYDKDF come from the germline V gene (reference sequence). This CDR3 region has 18 residues. Trimming at V came to 0 bases and at J to 5 bases, leaving 10 bases not matched to a gene.

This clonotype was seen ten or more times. CDR3 sequence (DNA): TGTGCCAGCAGCCCAGGACAGGGGTGGAATCAGCCCCAGCATTTT. Translated: CASSPGQGWNQPQHF. The chain has TRBV12-3 or TRBV12-4 and TRBJ1-5; TRBD1 aligns across 9 bases. The V segment lost 6 bases and the J segment 4 bases; nucleotides outside the gene matches: 7. The CDR3 sequence is 15 residues long.

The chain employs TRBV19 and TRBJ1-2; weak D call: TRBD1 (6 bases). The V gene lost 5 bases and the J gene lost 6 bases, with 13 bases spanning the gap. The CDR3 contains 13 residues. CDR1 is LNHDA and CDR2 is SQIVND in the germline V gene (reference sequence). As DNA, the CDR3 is TGTGCCAGTAGTCCCGGGGGCAGGGATGGCTACACCTTC. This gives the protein CASSPGGRDGYTF.

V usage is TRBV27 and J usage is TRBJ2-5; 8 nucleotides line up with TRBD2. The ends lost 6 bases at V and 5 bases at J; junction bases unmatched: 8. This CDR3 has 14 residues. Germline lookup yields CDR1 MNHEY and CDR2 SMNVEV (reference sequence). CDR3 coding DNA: TGTGCCAGCAGCGAGCCGGGGGGGCGGGAGACCCAGTACTTC. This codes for CASSEPGGRETQYF.

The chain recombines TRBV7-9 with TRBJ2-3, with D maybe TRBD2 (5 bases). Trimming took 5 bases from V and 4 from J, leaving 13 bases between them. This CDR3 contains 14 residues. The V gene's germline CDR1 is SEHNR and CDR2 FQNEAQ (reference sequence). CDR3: CASSQLGGADTQYF. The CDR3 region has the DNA TGTGCCAGCAGCCAACTAGGAGGTGCAGATACGCAGTATTTT.